This record covers a single TCR beta chain. This clonotype was recorded a few times. Its cognate antigen has yet to be identified. Nothing much larger sits one base from this clone, and base qualities are not available. Only healthy Caucasian donors were included. The twin cohort comprised three pairs of female monozygotic twins, all aged roughly 18 to 30 years. RNA for TCR libraries was isolated from peripheral blood mononuclear cells. This specimen belongs to a study of identical twins (dated by TCRdb to between 2015 and 2016). With respect to the entire study: TCR alpha and beta repertoires from monozygotic twins, unrelated adults of various ages and cord blood were deep-sequenced to test whether fetal clonotypes persist. Replicate twin experiments were performed at different times using different library preparation protocols to rule out contamination. Findings and caveats that apply to the study as a whole: Because the same donors could not be followed over many years, conclusions were based on cross-sectional statistical analysis. Abundant cord blood beta clonotypes carried fewer insertions; young adult naive repertoires showed a weaker similar trend, while memory repertoires showed none. In monozygotic twins, recombination models systematically underestimated out-of-frame TCR alpha sharing, but the models matched the sharing seen between unrelated individuals. Zero-insertion analyses could be partly confounded by invariant T cells such as MAIT and iNKT, though diverse VJ usage argued against such confounding for most clonotypes. Out-of-frame TCR alpha sequences shared between twins showed an excess of low generation-probability sequences compared with coincidental sharing between unrelated individuals. In beta out-of-frame sequences, excess twin sharing was weaker, because having fewer shared sequences lowered the signal-to-noise ratio.

Receptor libraries were prepared by 5' RACE. Sequencing instrument: Illumina HiSeq 2000. Template switching added a universal primer binding site, and the final cDNA carried a unique molecular identifier that allowed TCR cDNA molecules to be counted accurately. First-strand cDNA for TCR alpha and beta chains was synthesized from specific primers in the conserved constant-segment region. To control for contamination, each cDNA library was double barcoded with a SMART-Mk sample barcode plus Illumina barcodes. TruSeq adapter sequences, together with Illumina sample barcodes, were added in two successive PCR steps. The TCR alpha and beta cDNA libraries were sequenced on the Illumina HiSeq platform using custom primers. The published analysis was carried out like this. MiGEC processed the raw reads to extract unique molecular identifiers, while MiXCR was used to determine the CDR3 positions. For each individual, recombination models were inferred using an EM algorithm with the repgenHMM and IGoR tools. The tcR package in R was used for shared clonotype analysis, with sharing normalized by the product of cloneset sizes. To study raw recombination without the effects of thymic and clonal selection, out-of-frame nonproductive sequences were analyzed. Using fastp at Q25 and MiXCR, TCRdb reprocessed the public reads and kept productive beta chains. Rows merge per CDR3 protein into single entries with the most common DNA and genes. These V and J calls rely on TCRdb rather than the paper's analysis. Counted in this sample were about 570,000 distinct CDR3 sequences; 9.6% of them appeared once. 2.5% to 3.5% of the sample lies in the top ten.

Its CDR3 holds 19 amino acids, cysteine through phenylalanine. Only the CDR3 DNA stays, 57 bases, in frame from base 1. Looking up the germline V gene yields CDR1 SGHAT and CDR2 FQNNGV. Trimming takes 2 bases off V and 2 bases off J; junction bases not matched to a gene: 13. In addition, the sample was reused for a study of yellow fever vaccine responses in identical twins. The second study reports: According to the authors, the vaccine-induced T cell response in identical twins seemed to be partly convergent and partly specific to each individual. In the study, vaccine-responding T cell clones were precisely tracked in identical twins.

This chain joins TRBV11-2 to TRBJ2-2; TRBD2 fits 8 bases in the junction. Material for sequencing was PBMCs. The clonotype comes from a woman under 30 in good health. The CDR3 reads CASSLFSGGPQYNTGELFF. The DNA sequence reads TGTGCCAGCAGCTTATTCAGCGGGGGACCCCAATACAACACCGGGGAGCTGTTTTTT.